This TCR beta chain was captured in a study of T cell responses to AZD1222 COVID-19 vaccine. V dropped 5 bases and J dropped 6 bases, with 14 bases sitting between them. This CDR3 contains 14 residues. Per germline, CDR1 SEHNR and CDR2 FQNEAQ (reference sequence). Note on this clone: No antigen is known for it.

Findings and limits, study-wide: Repertoire sampling was restricted to post-peak T cell response timepoints.

Generated by immunoSEQ multiplex PCR, the TCRdb table keeps only in-frame clones and is missing some. This sample carries tens of thousands of clones, around 80% of them seen once, and the ten largest clones take 52%. The rearrangement joins TRBV7-9 to TRBJ2-1; possibly TRBD1 for D (7 bases). The sequences come from peripheral blood, collected on day 0 of AZD1222 vaccination. The receptor was isolated from an adult in good health. This chain's CDR3 is CASSLVQGGNEQFF. The CDR3 DNA reads as TGTGCCAGCAGCCTAGTGCAGGGGGGCAATGAGCAGTTCTTC.